One and the same sample provided the 21 T cell receptor beta chains below, sequenced in a study of shared clonotypes between healthy human individuals. Sequencing was performed with immunoSEQ multiplex PCR; in TCRdb, only in-frame clones are kept and a portion is missing. The data contain millions of clones, 90% to 95% of them singletons. Sequencing input: naive CD4+ T cells sorted from blood. The subset denotes: CD45RA+ positively selected. All receptors come from a man younger than 35 in good health.

Only one count was recorded for this clone. The chain has TRBV6-1 and TRBJ2-5, with no clear D. Deletions cut 2 bases from V and 0 bases from J, with 7 bases between. The germline V gene has CDR1 MNHNS and CDR2 SASEGT. CDR3 length: 14 amino acids. CDR3 sequence (DNA): TGTGCCAGCAGTGAATTCATGTACCAAGAGACCCAGTACTTC. Encoded protein: CASSEFMYQETQYF.

The chain links TRBV27 to TRBJ2-7, with 8 nucleotides matching TRBD2. The ends lost 8 bases at V and 2 bases at J; junction bases unmatched: 5. There are 13 residues in the CDR3. Germline CDR1 is MNHEY and CDR2 is SMNVEV (reference sequence). CDR3 loop: CASPGGATYEQYF. DNA for the CDR3: TGTGCCAGCCCCGGGGGGGCTACCTACGAGCAGTACTTC.

This clone was found a few times. The chain employs TRBV2 and TRBJ1-6; D unresolved. The CDR3 is 15 residues long. Per germline, CDR1 SNHLY and CDR2 FYNNEI. The germline V and J ends were trimmed by 6 bases and 10 bases, with 19 bases remaining between them. CDR3 in DNA: TGTGCCAGCAGCTCCCCGATGCCTGGGCGATCACCCCTCCACTTT. It codes for CASSSPMPGRSPLHF.

The CDR3 sequence: CASSQDRETDTQYF. CDR3 nucleotide sequence: TGCGCCAGCAGCCAAGATCGCGAAACAGATACGCAGTATTTT. V and J are TRBV4-1 and TRBJ2-3; D is ambiguous. Trimming stripped 0 bases from V and 3 bases from J, with 7 bases between. The CDR3 extends over 14 amino acids. Germline V CDR1 and CDR2: MGHRA, YSYEKL.

The chain is built from TRBV5-6 and TRBJ2-2; no reliable D call. The V gene's germline CDR1 is SGHDT and CDR2 YYEEEE. CDR3 length equals 14 residues. The V gene lost 4 bases and the J gene lost 7 bases, with 14 bases spanning the gap. CDR3 bases: TGTGCCAGCAGCGCGGCAGACTCATACGGGGAGCTGTTTTTT. This encodes CASSAADSYGELFF.

V is TRBV9 and J is TRBJ2-2, with D uncertain. Trimming took off 0 bases at V and 7 bases at J, with 7 bases between the two ends. The CDR3 covers 13 residues. Germline V lookup: CDR1 SGDLS, CDR2 YYNGEE. The DNA for the CDR3 is TGTGCCAGCAGCGTAGATTTCTACGGGGAGCTGTTTTTT. This gives the protein CASSVDFYGELFF.

The chain recombines TRBV6-1 with TRBJ1-5, with D uncertain. Trimming stripped 2 bases from V and 4 bases from J, with 12 bases between. Germline values: CDR1 MNHNS, CDR2 SASEGT. The CDR3 is made up of 15 amino acids. The CDR3 DNA reads TGTGCCAGCAGTGAAAATGGTCGGGTGAATCAGCCCCAGCATTTT. Translation gives CASSENGRVNQPQHF.

This clone was picked up one time. The chain has TRBV2 and TRBJ1-6, with 11 bases that match TRBD1. Per the germline V gene, CDR1 is SNHLY and CDR2 is FYNNEI. The CDR3 is 16 amino acids. J was trimmed by 7 bases and V by 8 bases; bases with no gene match: 10. The CDR3 sequence: CASGRDRGTPNSPLHF. The CDR3 DNA reads as TGTGCCAGCGGCCGGGACAGGGGGACTCCCAATTCACCCCTCCACTTT. The full variable domain, with the rest looked up from reference TRBV2 and TRBJ1-6, is EPEVTQTPSHQVTQMGQEVILRCVPISNHLYFYWYRQILGQKVEFLVSFYNNEISEKSEIFDDQFSVERPDGSNFTLKIRSTKLEDSAMYFCASGRDRGTPNSPLHFGNGTRLTVT.

This chain connects TRBV27 to TRBJ1-6, with 9 nucleotides matching TRBD1. The CDR3 is 15 residues long. V lost 3 bases to trimming and J lost 7 bases; unmatched junction nucleotides: 4. Germline CDR1 reads MNHEY; CDR2 reads SMNVEV (reference sequence). CDR3 amino acids: CASSFGDRANSPLHF. CDR3 nucleotide sequence: TGTGCCAGCAGTTTCGGGGACAGGGCGAATTCACCCCTCCACTTT.

The V call is TRBV7-9, the J call TRBJ1-2; D unclear. Germline V gives CDR1 SEHNR, CDR2 FQNEAQ (reference sequence). The CDR3 sequence is 13 residues long. V was shortened by 6 bases and J by 7 bases, with 15 bases between the two germline ends. The CDR3 DNA reads TGTGCCAGCAGTCCACCGATGACCCCTGGCTACACCTTC. Encoded protein: CASSPPMTPGYTF. Using reference TRBV7-9 and TRBJ1-2 for the parts outside the CDR3, the full variable domain is DTGVSQNPRHKITKRGQNVTFRCDPISEHNRLYWYRQTLGQGPEFLTYFQNEAQLEKSRLLSDRFSAERPKGSFSTLEIQRTEQGDSAMYLCASSPPMTPGYTFGSGTRLTVV.

This chain connects TRBV19 to TRBJ1-1; possible D gene TRBD1, 5 bases. The germline V gene has CDR1 LNHDA and CDR2 SQIVND (reference sequence). V was pared by 5 bases and J by 0 bases, with 22 bases between. The CDR3 totals 18 residues. In nucleotides, the CDR3 is TGTGCCAGTAGTCCGTGGGGCCCTAGCAAAATCATGAACACTGAAGCTTTCTTT. The encoded protein is CASSPWGPSKIMNTEAFF.

With respect to this clone: One base away lies a much larger clone, so this may be a sequencing read error. V usage is TRBV2 and J usage is TRBJ1-2, with D tentatively TRBD1 (5 bases). The length of the CDR3 is 13 residues. V was clipped by 5 bases and J by 2 bases, with 9 bases between them. CDR1 and CDR2 (germline): SNHLY, FYNNEI. The CDR3 loop reads CASSRGENYGYTF. CDR3 sequence (DNA): TGTGCCAGCAGTCGAGGGGAAAACTATGGCTACACCTTC.

V usage is TRBV29-1 and J usage is TRBJ1-6; possibly TRBD1 for D (6 bases). V lost 4 bases and J 7 bases, leaving 14 bases between the germline ends. Per germline, CDR1 SQVTM and CDR2 ANQGSEA. The CDR3 sequence is 14 residues long. The CDR3 bases are TGCAGCGTTGGGGACACCACTGGAAATTCACCCCTCCACTTT. This gives the protein CSVGDTTGNSPLHF.

This chain links TRBV4-1 with TRBJ1-1, with 7 positions matching TRBD1. With 5 bases clipped from V and 4 bases from J, the junction kept 4 bases outside the gene matches. There are 13 residues in the CDR3. Germline V gene lookup returns CDR1 MGHRA and CDR2 YSYEKL. CDR3 DNA sequence: TGCGCCAGCAGCTCACAGGGGAGCACTGAAGCTTTCTTT. Its translation: CASSSQGSTEAFF.

The chain recombines TRBV5-1 with TRBJ2-5, with D unclear. Germline CDR1 reads SGHRS; CDR2 reads YFSETQ. The CDR3 is made up of 13 amino acids. Trimming pared 6 bases from V and 2 bases from J, leaving 11 bases between. CDR3 loop: CASKETPQETQYF. The CDR3, as DNA: TGCGCCAGCAAAGAGACACCGCAAGAGACCCAGTACTTC.

This rearrangement joins TRBV6-4 to TRBJ1-2; TRBD1 is a possible D gene (6 bases). The V gene lost 11 bases and the J gene lost 8 bases, with 18 bases spanning the gap. Per germline, CDR1 MRHNA and CDR2 SNTAGT. The CDR3 length is 12 residues. The CDR3 spells CAEAGGARGYTF. DNA of the CDR3: TGTGCCGAAGCGGGGGGCGCGAGGGGCTACACCTTC.

This chain connects TRBV5-4 to TRBJ2-1, with TRBD2 matching 7 bases. Trimming removed 3 bases from V and 9 bases from J; junction bases left unmatched: 0. The CDR3 spans 11 residues. Germline-derived CDR1 and CDR2 are SGHNT and YYREEE (reference sequence). The CDR3 sequence is CASSSGGEQFF. In nucleotides, the CDR3 is TGTGCCAGCAGCTCGGGGGGTGAGCAGTTCTTC.

This chain uses TRBV7-2 with TRBJ1-1; D might be TRBD1 (5 bases). Deletions cut 1 base from V and 4 bases from J, with 10 bases between. The CDR3 is made up of 14 amino acids. Germline CDR1 reads SGHTA; CDR2 reads FQGNSA. CDR3 in DNA: TGTGCCAGCAGCTTAGAGTTCGGGGGCACTGAAGCTTTCTTT. This codes for CASSLEFGGTEAFF.

This chain joins TRBV30 and TRBJ1-1; maybe TRBD1 (5 bases). With 3 bases removed from V and 3 bases from J, the gap between germline ends came to 14 bases. The germline V gene has CDR1 GTSNPN and CDR2 SVGIG (reference sequence). The CDR3 is made up of 14 amino acids. CDR3 amino acids: CAWRSGFLDTEAFF. The CDR3 coding sequence is TGTGCCTGGAGATCAGGGTTTTTAGACACTGAAGCTTTCTTT.

V and J are TRBV5-1 and TRBJ1-6; D call uncertain. The CDR3 is made up of 15 amino acids. V lost 0 bases and J lost 3, with 7 bases in between. Germline CDR1 reads SGHRS; CDR2 reads YFSETQ. The CDR3 DNA reads as TGCGCCAGCAGCTTGGCGGACGGCTATAATTCACCCCTCCACTTT. This codes for CASSLADGYNSPLHF.

Comment on this clone: The same CDR3 also results from other DNA sequences found in this sample. This sequence joins TRBV28 and TRBJ2-7, with D possibly being TRBD1 (6 bases). With 5 bases removed from V and 2 bases from J, the gap between germline ends came to 13 bases. Germline assignment: CDR1 MDHEN and CDR2 SYDVKM. This CDR3 spans 14 amino acids. DNA of the CDR3: TGTGCCAGCAGTAGGGGGACCGACCCCTACGAGCAGTACTTC. Translating it yields CASSRGTDPYEQYF.